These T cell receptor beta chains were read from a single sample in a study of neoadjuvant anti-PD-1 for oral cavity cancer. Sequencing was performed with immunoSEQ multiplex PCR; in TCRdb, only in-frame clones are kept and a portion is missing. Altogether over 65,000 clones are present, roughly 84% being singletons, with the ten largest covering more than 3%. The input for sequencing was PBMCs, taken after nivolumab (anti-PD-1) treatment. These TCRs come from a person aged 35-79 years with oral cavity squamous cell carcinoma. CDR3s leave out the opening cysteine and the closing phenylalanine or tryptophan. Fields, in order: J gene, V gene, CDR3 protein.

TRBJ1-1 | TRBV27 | ASSQRAIRGTEAF
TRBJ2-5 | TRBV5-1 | ASSFSAVGETQY
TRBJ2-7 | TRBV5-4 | ASSLGLAGSTGEY
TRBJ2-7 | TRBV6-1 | GTTGNSYEQY
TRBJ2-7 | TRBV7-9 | ASSSRDRVSYEQY
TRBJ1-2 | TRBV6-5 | ASSRIGGDNYGYT
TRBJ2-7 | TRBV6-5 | ASIRAAGIYEQY
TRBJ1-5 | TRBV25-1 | ASSEWTDNQPQH
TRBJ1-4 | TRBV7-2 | ASSFTGGGEKLF
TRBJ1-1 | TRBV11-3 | ASSPGGGGLNTEAF
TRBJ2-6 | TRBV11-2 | ASSFTGGPGSGANVLT
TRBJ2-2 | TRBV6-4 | ASALAGDTGELF
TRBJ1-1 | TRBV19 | ASSILGFTNTEAF
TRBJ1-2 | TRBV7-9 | ASSVRQTGNGTRGYT
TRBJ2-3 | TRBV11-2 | ASSLVGTQY
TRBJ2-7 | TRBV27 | ASRGLAGTFAEQY
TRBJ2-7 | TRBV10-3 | AISEELAASYEQY
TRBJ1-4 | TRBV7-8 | ASSLRAGLYEKLF
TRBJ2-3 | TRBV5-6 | ASSLAGAGHTDTQY
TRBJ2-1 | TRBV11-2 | ASSFQVAGSAEQF
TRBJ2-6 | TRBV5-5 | ASSPWIGAGANVLT
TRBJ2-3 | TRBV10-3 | AISDSLGRADTQY
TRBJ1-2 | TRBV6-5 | ASSYAAAGGNYGYT
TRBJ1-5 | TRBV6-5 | ASSYSEGGQPQH
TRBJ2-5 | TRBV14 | ASSPRTSGSGWETQY
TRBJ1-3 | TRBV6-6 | ASIWQSGNTIY
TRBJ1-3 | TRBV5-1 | ASSLEGGRSGNTIY
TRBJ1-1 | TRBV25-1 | ASSEVAGTGATEAF
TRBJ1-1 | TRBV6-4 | ASSPDGTVNTEAF
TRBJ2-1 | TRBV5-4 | ASSLGQGYHNEQF
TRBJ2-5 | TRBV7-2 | ASSPRLAGGQETQY
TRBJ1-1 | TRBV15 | ATSRDRMNTEAF
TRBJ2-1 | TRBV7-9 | ASSLAGADNEQF
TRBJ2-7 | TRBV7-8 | ASSSPSGLVVYEQY
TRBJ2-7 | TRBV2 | ASSAEVYEQY
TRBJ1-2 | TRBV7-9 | ASSPGVGERFERYT
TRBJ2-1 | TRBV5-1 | ASSLGLAGGKDEQF
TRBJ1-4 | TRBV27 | ASSLDSGEAYEKLF
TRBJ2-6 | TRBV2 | ASSAGHSGANVLT
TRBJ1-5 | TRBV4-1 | ASSQDRQGSQPQH
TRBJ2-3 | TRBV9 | ASSVGGGRASTDTQY
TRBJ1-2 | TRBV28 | ASSRSRTPNYGYT
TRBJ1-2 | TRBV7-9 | ASSPSDREGSGYT
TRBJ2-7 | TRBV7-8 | ASSLGREAYEQY
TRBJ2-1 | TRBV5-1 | ASSLLRGGVYNEQF
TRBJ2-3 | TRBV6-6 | ASSSTDTQY
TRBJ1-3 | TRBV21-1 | ASSNPSGSSGNTIY
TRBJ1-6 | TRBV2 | ASRESTQDGSPLH
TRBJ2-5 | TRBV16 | ASSQTRGGRTQY
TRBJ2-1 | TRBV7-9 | ASSTLWTGITNNEQF
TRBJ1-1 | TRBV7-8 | ASSFSTGDTEAF
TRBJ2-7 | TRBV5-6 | ASSLLAGAAFREQY
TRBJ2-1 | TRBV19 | ASRKDYAGNEQF
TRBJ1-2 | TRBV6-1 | ASSENPSGYGYT
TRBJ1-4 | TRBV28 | ASTSLAGFNEKLF
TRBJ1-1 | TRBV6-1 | ASSDGRSLGQRNTEAF
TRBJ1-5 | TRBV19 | ASSRGVGSNQPQH
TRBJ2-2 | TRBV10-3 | AISVGNSYNTGELF
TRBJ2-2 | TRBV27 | ASSLDGTGRTGELF